Many counts were recorded for the clone carrying this TCR beta chain. Because it lacks the conserved phenylalanine or tryptophan at the end, this CDR3 is likely a read error. The CDR3 totals 17 residues. The germline V and J ends were trimmed by 5 bases and 0 bases, with 17 bases remaining between them. The germline gives CDR1 LGHNA, CDR2 YNFKEQ. This sample is drawn from a study of read filtering for tumor transcriptome and immune sequencing. This library used roughly 400 ng RNA and molecular barcoded adaptors spanning alpha/delta and beta/gamma chains. Each CDR3 protein is one row after TCRdb ran MiXCR on the reads. The data show some 80,000 distinct CDR3 sequences, with roughly an eighth seen just once and 15% held by the top ten. At the time of active disease, bone marrow was collected from every patient.

The V gene is TRBV4-2, the J gene TRBJ2-1; possibly TRBD2 for D (5 bases). This TCR was recovered from a donor over 35 with multiple myeloma. The sample taken for sequencing was a population of CD138-negative cells sorted from bone marrow. CDR3 DNA: TGTGCCAGCAGCGGAAGTGGACTCGCGAGCTCCTACAATGAGCAGTTCCTC. Amino acid sequence: CASSGSGLASSYNEQFL.